The present TCR beta chain was sequenced within a study of metastatic and nonmetastatic thyroid tumors. Overall study context: Repertoires from blood and tumor or nodule tissue of malignant and benign thyroid patients were compared.

Original processing methods: CDR3 differences across clinicopathological groups were used to build a distant-metastasis classifier for papillary thyroid cancer. MiXCR reprocessed the PCR reads for TCRdb. The V and J calls here are based on TCRdb, not the publication. The sample yields about 93,000 clones, about 13% seen once. Study conclusions and caveats: Malignant tumors reportedly showed significantly higher TCR beta diversity than benign nodules in both blood and tumor.

Treatment of any kind had been given to no patient before thyroid surgery. The CDR3 covers 13 residues. Trimming took off 4 bases at V and 5 bases at J, with 14 bases between the two ends. Germline assignment: CDR1 GTSNPN and CDR2 SVGIG (reference sequence). There are many counts of this clone. The antigen remains undetermined. V usage is TRBV30 and J usage is TRBJ2-5, with a weak D call TRBD1 (6 bases). The sequence derives from a female donor with papillary thyroid cancer or a benign thyroid nodule (not recorded which). Some clones in this sample may be carry-over from other donors' samples. The sequenced sample consisted of blood. The CDR3 sequence: CAWKQGSGETQYF. As DNA, the CDR3 is TGTGCCTGGAAGCAGGGGTCCGGGGAGACCCAGTACTTC.